What follows describes a single T cell receptor beta chain. This receptor's antigen is unknown. Per-base quality was not reported, and no clone a single base away is much larger than it. This sample is part of a study of blood T cell repertoires in COVID-19 (dated by TCRdb to 2020 to 2021). For the wider study: Samples covering the acute and convalescent phases of COVID-19 were provided by collaborators in the United States, Italy and Spain. A de-identified subject ID, COVID-19 status, age in years and sex were almost always included in the sample metadata. The prospective study material was composed of cDNA or gDNA derived from T cells, B-cell-depleted T cells, or PBMCs. Where available, HLA class I and class II types were taken from metadata supplied by the sample provider and were not determined by assay-based typing. The dataset comprised deeply sampled blood TCRbeta repertoires from subjects exposed to, actively infected with, or recovered from COVID-19. Samples were obtained from the ongoing ImmuneRACE study (first 160 participants) and from 950 to 1,500 subjects provided by 6 global collaborators. The repertoires were made available in a free public database intended to serve as a resource for research on the immune response to SARS-CoV-2. The paper as a whole reports these results and caveats: Clinical and demographic metadata were provided uncurated, with the amount varying by source and participant.

TCRbeta CDR3 regions were amplified from genomic DNA using the immunoSEQ Assay, a bias-controlled multiplex PCR. Under the source paper's analysis protocol: Within the assay, amplification of reference gene primers was used to estimate how many nucleated cells each sample contained. Sequence reads were collapsed and filtered to measure the absolute abundance of every unique TCRbeta CDR3 rearrangement. For each sample, productive Simpson clonality was calculated as the square root of Simpson's diversity index over productive rearrangements. TCRdb provides this immuneACCESS table in a form limited to in-frame rearrangements. Some clones are lacking; in checked studies, under half of them reflect an unresolved V gene, and why the rest are absent is not known. The V and J calls and clone size were taken over from that table, and D and trimming were inferred from the DNA. This sample is represented by over 10,000 clones; around 71% of them were singletons. Of the sample, 6% is held by the ten largest clones.

For CDR1 and CDR2, the germline V gene lists LGHNA and YSLEER. From cysteine to phenylalanine, the CDR3 is 18 amino acids long. The read is trimmed to its CDR3 DNA, 54 bases read in frame from base 1. The germline V end is reduced by 0 bases and the J end by 0 bases; junction bases left unmatched: 7. At one collaborating source in Seattle, patients were enrolled during active infection and were followed longitudinally through the course of disease. The collaborating institutions used their own protocols to collect whole blood in K2EDTA tubes. For TCRbeta analysis, collaborators shipped samples as frozen whole blood, isolated PBMCs, or DNA extracted from either of those sample types.

The rearrangement joined TRBV4-3 to TRBJ2-1, with 8 central nucleotides matching TRBD2. This clonotype was obtained from a man aged 55 to 70 with COVID-19, enrolled during active disease. Input material: peripheral blood. The CDR3 region reads CASSQDTGGRSSYNEQFF. The DNA sequence is as follows: TGCGCCAGCAGCCAAGATACGGGGGGGCGAAGCTCCTACAATGAGCAGTTCTTC.